The 23 T cell receptor beta chains listed next were all sequenced from one sample in a study of cytomegalovirus exposure and HLA in healthy donors. The primer mix had 60 Vbeta and 13 Jbeta primers. Assay: immunoSEQ multiplex PCR; the TCRdb copy retains only in-frame clones and omits some. The profile shows 140,000 or so clones, roughly two thirds of them singletons. The sequencing sample was made of PBMCs. The source is a male donor in good health and CMV-seronegative.

The chain joins TRBV7-2 to TRBJ2-7, with a weak D call TRBD2 (5 bases). Germline V gene data show CDR1 as SGHTA and CDR2 as FQGNSA. With 1 base removed from V and 2 bases from J, the gap between germline ends came to 12 bases. The CDR3 runs 15 residues. The CDR3, as DNA: TGTGCCAGCAGCTTAGTGGTAGCGTTCACCTACGAGCAGTACTTC. Translation: CASSLVVAFTYEQYF.

This clone occurred once. The rearrangement uses TRBV6-5 and TRBJ1-1; D possibly corresponds to TRBD1 (6 bases). Germline CDR1 reads MNHEY; CDR2 reads SVGAGI. V was shortened by 7 bases and J by 10 bases, with 16 bases between the two germline ends. CDR3 size: 12 residues. In nucleotides, the CDR3 is TGTGCCAGCAAGATCCAGGGGCGGAGAGCTTTCTTT. Protein: CASKIQGRRAFF.

The V and J genes are TRBV4-1 and TRBJ1-1, with D unclear. CDR1 and CDR2 from the germline V gene are MGHRA and YSYEKL. Trimming cost V 0 bases and J 1 base, with 15 bases left between them. The CDR3 is 17 residues long. The CDR3 sequence: CASSQEIFGEWNTEAFF. CDR3 sequence (DNA): TGCGCCAGCAGCCAAGAAATATTCGGGGAATGGAACACTGAAGCTTTCTTT.

As concerns this clone: The junction differs from germline at one of its ends, possibly a read error. The CDR3 sequence: CASSLSYTRTDTQYF. In DNA form, the CDR3 reads TGTGCTAGCAGCTTATCGTACACACGCACAGATACGCAGTATTTT. The chain is built from TRBV7-7 and TRBJ2-3; D remains ambiguous. CDR3 length: 15 amino acids. Germline CDR1 reads SSHAT; CDR2 reads FNYEAQ (reference sequence). Full variable domain (outside the CDR3, taken from reference TRBV7-7 and TRBJ2-3): GAGVSQSPRYKVTKRGQDVTLRCDPISSHATLYWYQQALGQGPEFLTYFNYEAQPDKSGLPSDRFSAERPEGSISTLTIQRTEQRDSAMYRCASSLSYTRTDTQYFGPGTRLTVL.

The chain couples TRBV29-1 to TRBJ1-2; 7 nucleotides match TRBD1. The CDR3 runs to 14 residues. V gave up 4 bases and J gave up 0 bases; unmatched junction bases: 5. Germline V lookup: CDR1 SQVTM, CDR2 ANQGSEA. CDR3 bases: TGCAGCGTTGCGGGGACAGCCTCTAACTATGGCTACACCTTC. This gives the protein CSVAGTASNYGYTF.

This clone has only a few counts. The chain carries TRBV25-1 and TRBJ1-1; tentatively, D is TRBD1 (6 bases). The germline CDR1 and CDR2 sequences are MGHDK and SYGVNS. The CDR3 spans 13 residues. With 7 bases removed from V and 0 bases from J, the gap between germline ends came to 9 bases. The CDR3 loop reads CASTDRLNTEAFF. The CDR3 DNA follows: TGTGCCAGCACAGACAGGTTGAACACTGAAGCTTTCTTT. The full variable domain, its missing parts supplied by reference TRBV25-1 and TRBJ1-1, is EADIYQTPRYLVIGTGKKITLECSQTMGHDKMYWYQQDPGMELHLIHYSYGVNSTEKGDLSSESTVSRIRTEHFPLTLESARPSHTSQYLCASTDRLNTEAFFGQGTRLTVV.

The chain joins TRBV7-2 to TRBJ2-3; D possibly corresponds to TRBD1 (5 bases). Trimming removed 4 bases at V and 3 bases at J, with 14 bases between. The CDR3 is 15 amino acids. Germline CDR1 reads SGHTA; CDR2 reads FQGNSA. CDR3 sequence reads: CASSSSGLETDTQYF. The CDR3 bases are TGTGCCAGCAGCTCATCAGGGCTTGAAACAGATACGCAGTATTTT. Drawing the rest from reference TRBV7-2 and TRBJ2-3, the complete variable domain is GAGVSQSPSNKVTEKGKDVELRCDPISGHTALYWYRQSLGQGLEFLIYFQGNSAPDKSGLPSDRFSAERTGGSVSTLTIQRTQQEDSAVYLCASSSSGLETDTQYFGPGTRLTVL.

J is TRBJ2-7 and V is TRBV29-1; the match to TRBD1 covers 9 bases. There are 11 residues in the CDR3. Trimming cost V 7 bases and J 6 bases; bases outside gene matches: 4. Germline V gene sequence: CDR1 SQVTM, CDR2 ANQGSEA. The CDR3, as DNA: TGCAGCGGATCGACAGGGGGCGAGCAGTACTTC. Translated: CSGSTGGEQYF.

This clone was counted only a few times. The CDR3 sequence: CASSVDTVQPQHF. CDR3 nucleotides: TGTGCCAGCAGCGTAGATACGGTACAGCCCCAGCATTTT. The chain uses TRBV9 and TRBJ1-5; D gene ambiguous. V gave up 0 bases and J gave up 7 bases, with 8 bases separating them. Germline V gene data show CDR1 as SGDLS and CDR2 as YYNGEE. The CDR3 is made up of 13 amino acids.

V and J are TRBV7-2 and TRBJ2-5; 10 bases align to TRBD2. The J call may not be correct, given that the DNA end is closer to TRBJ2-7. The CDR3 totals 15 residues. Germline CDR1 and CDR2: SGHTA and FQGNSA. This chain's CDR3 is CASSKSGGGSYEQYF. The CDR3 DNA reads as TGTGCCAGCAGCAAGAGCGGGGGGGGTTCTTACGAGCAGTACTTC.

The chain is built from TRBV6-1 and TRBJ1-1, with a weak D call TRBD1 (5 bases). The CDR3 has 13 amino acids. Trimming left V 3 bases short and J 5 bases short, with 10 bases between. CDR1 and CDR2 from the germline V gene are MNHNS and SASEGT. CDR3 in amino acids: CASSETAGTEAFF. CDR3 nucleotide sequence: TGTGCCAGCAGTGAGACAGCGGGAACTGAAGCTTTCTTT.

This chain links TRBV6-5 with TRBJ1-2; D may be TRBD1 (5 bases). The CDR3 has 12 residues. Germline values: CDR1 MNHEY, CDR2 SVGAGI. V gave up 4 bases and J gave up 4 bases, with 7 bases separating them. CDR3 loop: CASSLDSYGYTF. In nucleotides, the CDR3 is TGTGCCAGCAGTTTAGACAGCTATGGCTACACCTTC.

The rearrangement joins TRBV7-8 to TRBJ2-7; a possible D gene is TRBD1 (6 bases). The CDR3 length is 14 residues. Trimming stripped 5 bases from V and 2 bases from J, with 13 bases between. Per the germline V gene, CDR1 is SGHVS and CDR2 is FQNEAQ. The CDR3 region is CASSPWTVPYEQYF. DNA of the CDR3: TGTGCCAGCAGCCCGTGGACAGTCCCCTACGAGCAGTACTTC.

The V and J genes are TRBV27 and TRBJ2-7; 8 bases line up with TRBD2. Unmatched junction bases numbered 5, after V lost 4 bases and J lost 0 bases. This CDR3 spans 15 amino acids. Germline lookup yields CDR1 MNHEY and CDR2 SMNVEV (reference sequence). The CDR3 DNA reads as TGTGCCAGCAGTTATGCGGGGGGTACCTCCTACGAGCAGTACTTC. Its translation: CASSYAGGTSYEQYF.

V usage is TRBV29-1 and J usage is TRBJ2-3; TRBD2 is a possible D gene (5 bases). The V gene's germline CDR1 is SQVTM and CDR2 ANQGSEA. The CDR3 has 14 amino acids. Trimming stripped 6 bases from V and 0 bases from J, with 13 bases between. The CDR3 bases are TGCAGCGTACCACGGACTGATAGCACAGATACGCAGTATTTT. Translating it yields CSVPRTDSTDTQYF.

CDR3 sequence (DNA): TGTGCCAGCTCACCAAAAGGGGACCAAGAGACCCAGTACTTC. The encoded protein is CASSPKGDQETQYF. This sequence joins TRBV18 and TRBJ2-5; tentatively, D is TRBD1 (5 bases). V was pared by 2 bases and J by 0 bases, with 7 bases between. Germline CDR1 is KGHSH and CDR2 is LQKENI. CDR3 length: 14 residues.

The chain recombines TRBV7-3 with TRBJ2-5; perhaps TRBD1 as D (6 bases). This CDR3 is built from 11 residues. V was cut by 8 bases and J by 5 bases, with 9 bases left in between. The germline gives CDR1 SGHTA, CDR2 FQGTGA. DNA of the CDR3: TGTGCCAGCGGAACAGGGGAGACCCAGTACTTC. Protein product: CASGTGETQYF.

The rearrangement links TRBV6-1 to TRBJ2-7; unclear D gene. V was cut by 2 bases and J by 0 bases, with 5 bases left in between. Germline assignment: CDR1 MNHNS and CDR2 SASEGT. The CDR3 sequence is 13 residues long. CDR3 in DNA: TGTGCCAGCAGTGAAAGAGGCTCCTACGAGCAGTACTTC. It codes for CASSERGSYEQYF.

V gene TRBV25-1 combines with J gene TRBJ1-1; tentative D call: TRBD1 (6 bases). This CDR3 contains 15 residues. Germline CDR1 reads MGHDK; CDR2 reads SYGVNS. Trimming removed 4 bases from V and 1 base from J, with 13 bases in between. The CDR3 nucleotides read TGTGCCAGCAGTGGGGATCGCAGGGGGAACACTGAAGCTTTCTTT. Its translation: CASSGDRRGNTEAFF.

The rearrangement joins TRBV28 to TRBJ2-7, with 8 bases that match TRBD2. The CDR3 spans 15 residues. CDR1 is MDHEN and CDR2 is SYDVKM in the germline V gene. V gave up 4 bases and J gave up 5 bases; unmatched junction bases: 10. The CDR3 here is CASSYGLRGGHEQYF. The CDR3 nucleotides are TGTGCCAGCAGTTACGGTTTACGGGGGGGTCACGAGCAGTACTTC.

A few counts support this clone. This chain links TRBV6-5 with TRBJ1-1; 8 positions match TRBD1. The CDR3 totals 16 residues. V was pared by 0 bases and J by 0 bases, with 3 bases of the junction left unmatched. Germline V gene data show CDR1 as MNHEY and CDR2 as SVGAGI. The CDR3 here is CASSYSWTGLNTEAFF. The CDR3 region has the DNA TGTGCCAGCAGTTACTCCTGGACAGGGTTGAACACTGAAGCTTTCTTT.

This clone was observed a single time. The chain combines TRBV10-3 with TRBJ1-3, with a tentative D call TRBD1 (5 bases). CDR1 is ENHRY, CDR2 SYGVKD, per germline. Trimming pared 3 bases from V and 0 bases from J, leaving 9 bases between. CDR3 size: 15 residues. The CDR3 coding sequence is TGTGCCATCAGTGAAAGGGGAAGCTCTGGAAACACCATATATTTT. Translated, it gives CAISERGSSGNTIYF.

The chain is built from TRBV4-3 and TRBJ2-1, with D unresolved. V was pared by 0 bases and J by 9 bases, with 6 bases between. CDR1 is LGHNA and CDR2 is YSLEER in the germline V gene. The CDR3 is made up of 12 amino acids. The DNA of the CDR3 is TGCGCCAGCAGCCAAGATTTAGTTGAGCAGTTCTTC. Residues: CASSQDLVEQFF.